Below, 2 T cell receptor beta chains from the same sample are listed, as sequenced in a study of human T cells and chemical hapten exposure. Indicated time point: patch test 2, 6 weeks after DPC sensitization. Documented treatment: therapeutic diphenylcyclopropenone sensitization with weekly scalp DPC. TCRdb called the RACE reads again in MiXCR, with one record for every CDR3 protein. The sample records a few hundred thousand distinct CDR3 sequences, more than 5% being singletons. The sequencing used whole blood, collected in connection with sensitization to the hapten diphenylcyclopropenone (DPC). The receptor source for this set is a woman aged 18-29 years with alopecia areata. Some clones in this sample may be carry-over from other donors' samples.

This clonotype was recorded a few times. The chain joins TRBV3-1 to TRBJ2-6; D might be TRBD1 (6 bases). Germline V gives CDR1 LGHDT, CDR2 YNNKEL (reference sequence). CDR3 length equals 17 residues. V shed 3 bases and J shed 0 bases, with 12 bases lying between them. This CDR3 reads CASSQSRQASGANVLTF. The CDR3 DNA reads TGTGCCAGCAGCCAGTCAAGACAGGCCTCTGGGGCCAACGTCCTGACTTTC.

The chain carries TRBV5-1 and TRBJ1-4; no clear D gene. Germline V lookup: CDR1 SGHRS, CDR2 YFSETQ. This CDR3 is 16 amino acids long. V lost 4 bases, J lost 0 bases, and 13 bases lay in between. In DNA, the CDR3 is TGCGCCAGCAGCCGGGGAACACAGCCAACTAATGAAAAACTGTTTTTT. Translation gives CASSRGTQPTNEKLFF.